A single sample gave rise to the 26 T cell receptor beta chains below, sequenced in a study of T cells in women clearing cervical HPV infection. Assay used: immunoSEQ multiplex PCR; TCRdb lists only in-frame clones, some missing. Its listing shows around 39,000 clones. Specimen: blood buffy coat. Source of these receptors: a woman aged 18 to 75 with a cervical HPV16 infection that either progressed to CIN3+ or cleared (not recorded which).

Partial CDR3 DNA: TGCGCCAGCAGCTTGGGGGGCTATCAGCCG. Protein sequence: CASSLGGYQP. The CDR3, in full, reads CASSLGGYQPQYF. The chain joins TRBV5-1 to TRBJ2-3; maybe TRBD1 (5 bases). The read halts 3 residues ahead of the CDR3 end, with the missing end drawn from the germline J gene. The germline CDR1 and CDR2 sequences are SGHRS and YFSETQ. The CDR3 totals 13 residues.

As regards this clone: The read ends 3 residues early relative to the CDR3; the germline J gene fills the gap. This rearrangement joins TRBV6-1 to TRBJ1-2; the D gene is possibly TRBD1 (5 bases). The germline CDR1 and CDR2 sequences are MNHNS and SASEGT. The length of the CDR3 is 14 residues. The CDR3 bases that were read are TGTGCCAGCAGTGAAACCTACCTCGGGGGGGAC. It is translated as CASSETYLGGD. The CDR3, in full, reads CASSETYLGGDYTF.

Comment on this clone: The read stops 3 residues short of the end of the CDR3; the missing end is completed from the germline J gene. The chain uses TRBV3-1 (or the pseudogene TRBV3-2) and TRBJ2-5; TRBD2 matches at 7 bases. This CDR3 has 16 amino acids. The germline V gene encodes CDR1 LGHDT and CDR2 YNNKEL (reference sequence). The trim removed 3 bases at V and 4 bases at J, leaving 11 bases unmatched. CDR3 DNA (partial): TGTGCCAGCAGCCAGGATCTAGCGGAGAGGGGAGAGACC. This sequence encodes CASSQDLAERGET. The full CDR3 protein is CASSQDLAERGETQYF.

A word on this clone: The observed sequence ends 3 residues before the CDR3 terminus, with the missing tail filled in from the germline J gene. The chain couples TRBV7-3 to TRBJ2-7, with a possible D match to TRBD2 (5 bases). The CDR3 sequence is 15 residues long. Deletions cut 2 bases from V and 6 bases from J, with 17 bases between. Germline CDR1 SGHTA, CDR2 FQGTGA. The sequenced part of the CDR3 DNA is TGTGCCAGCAGCTTATGGGCCGGCAACGCGGGCGAG. Its translation: CASSLWAGNAGE. In full, the CDR3 is CASSLWAGNAGEQYF.

Details on this clone: Read data end 3 residues before the CDR3 end; the end is taken from the germline J gene. The rearrangement uses TRBV6-1 and TRBJ2-3; TRBD2 aligns across 10 bases. The CDR3 sequence is 15 residues long. Germline-derived CDR1 and CDR2 are MNHNS and SASEGT. CDR3 sequence reads: CASSELIGAGGPQYF. The CDR3 bases that were read are TGTGCCAGCAGTGAATTGATTGGAGCGGGGGGGCCG.

This chain's CDR3 is CASSLSRGASTDTQYF. CDR3 DNA, as far as it was read: TGTGCCAGCAGCTTGTCCCGCGGGGCTAGCACAGATACG. This chain connects TRBV5-4 to TRBJ2-3, with D possibly TRBD2 on 6 matching bases. The read ends 3 residues early relative to the CDR3; the germline J gene fills the gap. The germline V and J ends were trimmed by 1 base and 0 bases, with 12 bases remaining between them. Germline lookup yields CDR1 SGHNT and CDR2 YYREEE (reference sequence). The CDR3 is 16 amino acids.

In the case of this clone: Read coverage stops 3 residues before the CDR3 terminus; the germline J gene supplies the remainder. The V call is TRBV20-1, the J call TRBJ1-4; D remains ambiguous. CDR1 is DFQATT, CDR2 SNEGSKA, per germline (reference sequence). The CDR3 is 13 residues long. V shed 3 bases and J shed 7 bases, with 12 bases lying between them. Incomplete CDR3 DNA: TGCAGTGCTAGGAAGGGTAGAGCTGAAAAA. It translates to CSARKGRAEK. The complete CDR3 sequence is CSARKGRAEKLFF.

Concerning this clone itself: The CDR3 end falls 3 residues outside the read, so it is completed with the germline J gene. V gene TRBV5-3 combines with J gene TRBJ2-3; 9 positions match TRBD2. TRBV5-3 belongs to the ORF category, with a function that is uncertain. This CDR3 is 15 amino acids long. CDR3 protein: CARSWSGRPNETQYF. The sequenced part of the CDR3 DNA is TGTGCCAGAAGCTGGAGCGGGAGGCCAAACGAGACG.

Concerning this clone: From the germline J gene comes the end of the CDR3, since the read stops 3 residues before it. This chain uses TRBV7-9 with TRBJ1-1; possibly TRBD1 for D (5 bases). The CDR3 has 13 amino acids. Germline values: CDR1 SEHNR, CDR2 FQNEAQ (reference sequence). Deletions cut 1 base from V and 6 bases from J, with 9 bases between. The CDR3 loop is CASSLGPGSEAFF. CDR3 DNA, as far as it was read: TGTGCCAGCAGCTTAGGACCAGGGTCTGAA.

With respect to this clone: The observed sequence ends 3 residues before the CDR3 terminus, with the missing tail filled in from the germline J gene. The genes are TRBV11-2 and TRBJ2-3; D might be TRBD1 (5 bases). Between the trimmed V and J ends, which lost 2 bases and 4 bases, there was a span of 13 bases. The CDR3 covers 15 residues. Germline V gene sequence: CDR1 SGHAT, CDR2 FQNNGV. The CDR3 region is CASSLTRQLADTQYF. The part of the CDR3 DNA that was read is TGTGCCAGCAGCTTAACGAGACAGCTGGCAGATACG.

As for this clone: The CDR3 end is not reached by the read, which stops 3 residues before it; the germline J gene fills it in. This rearrangement joins TRBV3-1 (or the pseudogene TRBV3-2) to TRBJ2-1, with 10 bases identical to TRBD2. Germline V CDR1 and CDR2: LGHDT, YNNKEL (reference sequence). The CDR3 is made up of 17 amino acids. V was clipped by 4 bases and J by 3 bases; unmatched bases: 9. CDR3 bases read: TGTGCCAGCAGCCTTCAAGCGGGAGGGAAAGACTACAATGAG. Residues: CASSLQAGGKDYNE. Given in full, the CDR3 is CASSLQAGGKDYNEQFF.

Note on this clone: From the germline J gene comes the end of the CDR3, since the read stops 3 residues before it. This rearrangement joins TRBV11-2 to TRBJ2-1; 12 bases match TRBD2. Germline values: CDR1 SGHAT, CDR2 FQNNGV. This CDR3 is 14 amino acids long. Germline trimming cut 6 bases from V and 6 bases from J; bases unmatched to any gene: 3. Incomplete CDR3 DNA: TGTGCCAGCAGGAGACTAGCGGGAGTCAATGAG. Its protein is CASRRLAGVNE. The whole CDR3 protein reads CASRRLAGVNEQFF.

As to this clone: The CDR3 goes on 3 residues after the read ends, and that part is filled in from the germline J gene. The chain joins TRBV2 to TRBJ2-5, with TRBD1 matching over 7 bases. Losses at the gene ends were 2 bases for V and 4 bases for J; bases not matched to a gene: 1. Germline lookup yields CDR1 SNHLY and CDR2 FYNNEI. CDR3 length equals 13 residues. CDR3 sequence reads: CASSEQGVETQYF. CDR3 DNA (partial): TGTGCCAGCAGTGAACAGGGGGTAGAGACC.

Note on this clone: The read terminates 3 residues ahead of where the CDR3 ends, so the germline J gene completes it. This chain links TRBV5-1 with TRBJ2-2, with D perhaps TRBD1 (5 bases). The CDR3 extends over 15 amino acids. The V gene's germline CDR1 is SGHRS and CDR2 YFSETQ. V lost 0 bases, J lost 4 bases, and 10 bases lay in between. The CDR3: CASSLGVQATGELFF. The DNA read from the CDR3 is TGCGCCAGCAGCTTGGGGGTACAGGCCACCGGGGAG.

Details on this clone: The read falls 3 residues short of the CDR3 end, and the missing part is taken from the germline J gene. This rearrangement joins TRBV20-1 to TRBJ1-1; a possible D gene is TRBD1 (5 bases). Germline CDR1 reads DFQATT; CDR2 reads SNEGSKA (reference sequence). V was clipped by 6 bases and J by 1 base, with 12 bases between them. This CDR3 has 13 residues. CDR3 region: CSALNDRNTEAFF. The sequenced CDR3 bases are TGCAGTGCCCTGAACGACAGGAACACTGAA.

Regarding this clone: The read comes to an end 3 residues before the CDR3 does, leaving the germline J gene to fill in the end. V gene TRBV20-1 combines with J gene TRBJ1-2; possibly TRBD1 for D (6 bases). The CDR3 totals 15 residues. The germline CDR1 and CDR2 sequences are DFQATT and SNEGSKA (reference sequence). The CDR3 loop is CSARWGLQGGIGYTF. The sequenced CDR3 bases are TGCAGTGCTAGATGGGGGCTACAGGGAGGAATAGGC.

Comment on this clone: Sequencing ends 3 residues short of the CDR3 end; the germline J gene provides the rest. The chain is built from TRBV29-1 and TRBJ2-3; 10 nucleotides align to TRBD1. V dropped 6 bases and J dropped 6; count of bases not matched to a gene: 12. The germline V gene has CDR1 SQVTM and CDR2 ANQGSEA. The CDR3 runs to 15 residues. The CDR3 bases that were read are TGCAGCGTGGGCCGGCGGGACAGGGGTTTGGATACG. It is translated as CSVGRRDRGLDT. The whole CDR3 is CSVGRRDRGLDTQYF.

The CDR3 bases that were read are TGTGCCAGCAGTGACCCTGGGACAGAATATAATTCACCG. Translated, it gives CASSDPGTEYNSP. The whole CDR3 protein reads CASSDPGTEYNSPLFF. The rearrangement joins TRBV2 to TRBJ2-2; TRBD1 matches at 7 bases. Read data end 3 residues before the CDR3 end; the end is taken from the germline J gene. CDR3 length: 16 amino acids. Germline V gene lookup returns CDR1 SNHLY and CDR2 FYNNEI. The whole variable domain, remainder taken from reference TRBV2 and TRBJ2-2, is EPEVTQTPSHQVTQMGQEVILRCVPISNHLYFYWYRQILGQKVEFLVSFYNNEISEKSEIFDDQFSVERPDGSNFTLKIRSTKLEDSAMYFCASSDPGTEYNSPLFFGEGSRLTVL.

Notes on this clone: The read terminates 3 residues ahead of where the CDR3 ends, so the germline J gene completes it. The chain recombines TRBV20-1 with TRBJ2-3, with 16 bases lining up with TRBD2. Trimming at V came to 3 bases and at J to 1 base, leaving 7 bases not matched to a gene. Germline V gene sequence: CDR1 DFQATT, CDR2 SNEGSKA (reference sequence). The CDR3 sequence is 18 residues long. CDR3 residues: CSASLGLAGGVGTDTQYF. The CDR3 bases that were read are TGCAGTGCTAGTTTGGGACTAGCGGGGGGGGTCGGCACAGATACG.

Regarding this clone: Germline and junction disagree at one end, which may indicate a read error. Other DNA sequences within the sample encode an identical CDR3. CDR3: CASSPRSAGHLNTIYF. The DNA read from the CDR3 is TGTGCCAGCTCACCCCGCTCCGCAGGGCACTTAAACACT. The chain employs TRBV18 and TRBJ1-3; tentative D call: TRBD1 (5 bases). The read finishes 3 residues shy of the CDR3 end, and the germline J gene is used to complete it. This CDR3 has 16 residues. The germline CDR1 and CDR2 sequences are KGHSH and LQKENI.

Remarks on this clone: The read gets to within 3 residues of the CDR3 end, and the germline J gene fills in the rest. The rearrangement links TRBV5-1 to TRBJ2-3, with D unresolved. CDR1 and CDR2 (germline): SGHRS, YFSETQ. The CDR3 spans 13 residues. V lost 3 bases, J lost 3 bases, and 8 bases lay in between. CDR3 sequence reads: CASSSLETDTQYF. The sequenced CDR3 bases are TGCGCCAGCAGCTCGCTAGAAACAGATACG.

This clone is deemed medium-sized by its frequency. Read coverage stops 3 residues before the CDR3 terminus; the germline J gene supplies the remainder. Other nucleotide sequences from this sample produce the same CDR3. The V and J genes are TRBV7-2 and TRBJ2-2; perhaps TRBD1 as D (6 bases). V was trimmed by 3 bases and J by 4 bases, leaving 9 bases between them. There are 14 residues in the CDR3. The germline CDR1 and CDR2 sequences are SGHTA and FQGNSA. CDR3 DNA (partial): TGTGCCAGCAGCTTCGGCAGGGGCACCGGGGAG. Amino acid sequence: CASSFGRGTGE. The CDR3 reads in full as CASSFGRGTGELFF.

As to this clone: The DNA ends 3 residues before the CDR3 does, and the rest of the CDR3 is filled in from the germline J gene. The chain uses TRBV29-1 and TRBJ2-2, with TRBD2 matching over 7 bases. The CDR3 sequence is 13 residues long. Germline-derived CDR1 and CDR2 are SQVTM and ANQGSEA. The J segment lost 4 bases and the V segment lost 7 bases, leaving 6 bases of the junction unmatched. The CDR3 sequence is CSAGREGTGELFF. Partial CDR3 DNA: TGCAGCGCAGGGAGGGAGGGCACCGGGGAG.

Concerning this clone: The CDR3 is cut off 3 residues early in the read; its end comes from the germline J gene. This chain joins TRBV10-3 and TRBJ2-2; TRBD2 might be the D (5 bases). The length of the CDR3 is 17 residues. CDR1 ENHRY and CDR2 SYGVKD come from the germline V gene. Trimming cost V 3 bases and J 1 base, with 15 bases left between them. The sequenced CDR3 bases are TGTGCCATCAGTGACGTCTTTCGGGGTCAGAACACCGGGGAG. Translation: CAISDVFRGQNTGE. The CDR3, in full, reads CAISDVFRGQNTGELFF.

As to this clone: The read ends 3 residues before the CDR3 terminus; that terminus is restored from the germline J gene. The rearrangement uses TRBV19 and TRBJ2-1, with a weak D call TRBD2 (6 bases). The germline V and J ends were trimmed by 5 bases and 2 bases, with 13 bases remaining between them. Germline CDR1 LNHDA, CDR2 SQIVND (reference sequence). The CDR3 contains 15 residues. The CDR3 is CASSPRGETYNEQFF. The sequenced part of the CDR3 DNA is TGTGCCAGTAGTCCTCGCGGGGAGACCTACAATGAG.

In regard to this clone: The read ends 3 residues early relative to the CDR3; the germline J gene fills the gap. This sample includes further DNA sequences coding for the same CDR3. The chain has TRBV7-2 and TRBJ2-7; D might be TRBD1 (5 bases). This CDR3 comprises 14 residues. In germline, CDR1 is SGHTA, CDR2 FQGNSA. V was shortened by 5 bases and J by 0 bases, with 11 bases between the two germline ends. This CDR3 reads CASSRDSSSYEQYF. The sequenced CDR3 bases are TGTGCCAGCAGCCGAGACAGCTCCTCCTACGAG. The variable domain in full, completed from reference TRBV7-2 and TRBJ2-7, reads GAGVSQSPSNKVTEKGKDVELRCDPISGHTALYWYRQSLGQGLEFLIYFQGNSAPDKSGLPSDRFSAERTGGSVSTLTIQRTQQEDSAVYLCASSRDSSSYEQYFGPGTRLTVT.